This T cell receptor (beta chain) was documented in a study of T cell responses to AZD1222 COVID-19 vaccine. Findings and limits, study-wide: Elevations in Spike-specific TCR breadth and depth followed administration of two AZD1222 doses. Vaccine-related CD4 TCRs covered spike, predominating at 160-218 and 743-854. Seropositive status at baseline applied to only six AZD1222 recipients.

The table came from immunoSEQ multiplex PCR; TCRdb's copy has only in-frame clones and leaves some out. Of 95,000 to 150,000 clones in the sample, 85% to 95% were seen once. On this clone: Its antigen is as yet unknown.

V lost 7 bases and J 3 bases, leaving 7 bases between the germline ends. In germline, CDR1 is LNHDA, CDR2 SQIVND (reference sequence). CDR3 length: 12 amino acids. This sequence joins TRBV19 and TRBJ1-5; D unclear. This TCR derives from an adult who received the AZD1222 COVID-19 vaccine. Sequences were derived from peripheral blood, sampled 28 days after the second AZD1222 dose. The CDR3 sequence: CASTEYNQPQHF. As DNA, the CDR3 is TGTGCCAGTACGGAGTACAATCAGCCCCAGCATTTT. The full variable domain, in which reference TRBV19 and TRBJ1-5 provide the parts outside the CDR3, is DGGITQSPKYLFRKEGQNVTLSCEQNLNHDAMYWYRQDPGQGLRLIYYSQIVNDFQKGDIAEGYSVSREKKESFPLTVTSAQKNPTAFYLCASTEYNQPQHFGDGTRLSIL.